The 32 T cell receptor beta chains presented below share a single source sample, sequenced in a study of molecular identifiers for immune sequencing clone quantification. TCRdb recomputed calls from the PCR reads with MiXCR, one row per CDR3 protein. The sample includes 400,000 to 600,000 distinct CDR3 sequences, around 21% of them seen just once. Sequences were obtained from naive CD8+ T cells from blood, with Jurkat cell RNA spiked in. As to subset: FACS-sorted CD8+CD4-CCR7+CD45RA+ naive T cells. The receptors shown here come from a human donor in good health. Some libraries in this study had Jurkat cell RNA spiked in.

The chain carries TRBV6-2 or TRBV6-3 and TRBJ2-5; D may be TRBD2 (5 bases). The CDR3 totals 15 residues. The germline V gene encodes CDR1 MNHEY and CDR2 SVGEGT. V was cut by 4 bases and J by 5 bases, with 17 bases left in between. CDR3 bases: TGTGCCAGCAGTTCGGTTGAAGCGGTCCCGGAGACCCAGTACTTC. Translation gives CASSSVEAVPETQYF.

A word on this clonotype: Compared with germline, one end of the junction differs, possibly owing to a read error. The CDR3 is CASRQTGGNTDTRYF. Here the CDR3 DNA reads TGTGCCAGCAGACAAACAGGGGGCAACACAGATACGCGGTATTTT. This chain uses TRBV6-5 with TRBJ2-3; 9 nucleotides agree with TRBD1. The V gene's germline CDR1 is MNHEY and CDR2 SVGAGI. This CDR3 region has 15 residues.

The rearrangement uses TRBV28 and TRBJ1-2; D unresolved. Germline CDR1 MDHEN, CDR2 SYDVKM. The CDR3 extends over 15 amino acids. V lost 5 bases to trimming and J lost 2 bases, with 15 bases between them. CDR3 sequence: CASSSRALRNYGYTF. CDR3 nucleotide sequence: TGTGCCAGCAGTAGCCGGGCCCTGAGGAACTATGGCTACACCTTC.

The genes are TRBV27 and TRBJ2-3, with D perhaps matching TRBD2 (6 bases). CDR3 size: 22 residues. Germline V CDR1 and CDR2: MNHEY, SMNVEV (reference sequence). V was cut by 1 base and J by 2 bases, with 31 bases left in between. The CDR3 region is CASSLLPGYGGSGTKNTDTQYF. CDR3 DNA sequence: TGTGCCAGCAGTTTATTGCCCGGATACGGGGGATCCGGAACAAAGAACACAGATACGCAGTATTTT.

This clonotype appeared many times. Germline and junction disagree at one end, which may indicate a read error. The chain uses TRBV5-1 and TRBJ2-7; the D gene is possibly TRBD1 (6 bases). CDR3 length: 12 amino acids. Germline assignment: CDR1 SGHRS and CDR2 YFSETQ. Here the CDR3 reads CASSNGDRNPRW. CDR3 bases: TGCGCCAGCAGCAATGGAGACAGGAACCCACGGTGG.

CDR3 amino acids: CASSPRYQQGIFSYEQYF. In nucleotides, the CDR3 is TGTGCCAGCTCACCACGGTATCAGCAGGGGATATTTTCCTACGAGCAGTACTTC. The rearrangement uses TRBV18 and TRBJ2-7, with D possibly being TRBD1 (6 bases). V dropped 1 base and J dropped 1 base, with 20 bases sitting between them. The CDR3 spans 18 residues. Germline CDR1 reads KGHSH; CDR2 reads LQKENI.

This clonotype was seen at least ten times. V gene TRBV5-1 combines with J gene TRBJ1-1; D possibly corresponds to TRBD1 (5 bases). Trimming stripped 7 bases from V and 3 bases from J, with 13 bases between. Per the germline V gene, CDR1 is SGHRS and CDR2 is YFSETQ. CDR3 length: 13 residues. CDR3 in amino acids: CASHQMGHTEAFF. The CDR3 region has the DNA TGCGCCAGCCATCAAATGGGACACACTGAAGCTTTCTTT.

As to this clonotype: This may come from a read error, since a much larger clone is one base off. DNA for the CDR3: TGCGCCAGCAGCCAAGATCGTGGTAACCATGGCTACACCTTC. It specifies CASSQDRGNHGYTF. This sequence joins TRBV4-3 and TRBJ1-2; unclear D gene. Germline lookup yields CDR1 LGHNA and CDR2 YSLEER. The CDR3 has 14 amino acids.

This clonotype came up many times. The chain has TRBV29-1 and TRBJ2-2; D not resolved. This CDR3 contains 12 residues. The ends were cut back, 5 bases at V and 1 base at J, with 5 bases in the middle. From germline, CDR1 is SQVTM and CDR2 ANQGSEA. CDR3 residues: CSVYGNTGELFF. As DNA, the CDR3 is TGCAGCGTTTACGGGAACACCGGGGAGCTGTTTTTT.

About this clonotype: A much larger clone sits a single nucleotide away, making a read error possible. The chain combines TRBV4-3 with TRBJ2-7; 7 bases align to TRBD2. V was clipped by 1 base and J by 3 bases; unmatched bases: 3. Germline V CDR1 and CDR2: LGHNA, YSLEER. The CDR3 length is 14 residues. The CDR3 here is CASSQAWEGYEQYF. The CDR3 nucleotides read TGCGCCAGCAGCCAAGCCTGGGAGGGCTACGAGCAGTACTTC.

This clonotype was seen ten or more times. This chain uses TRBV7-9 with TRBJ1-4; tentative D call: TRBD1 (5 bases). From germline, CDR1 is SEHNR and CDR2 FQNEAQ (reference sequence). This CDR3 contains 16 residues. V dropped 6 bases and J dropped 4 bases, with 18 bases sitting between them. CDR3 residues: CASSSYRGGFNEKLFF. The DNA of the CDR3 is TGTGCCAGCAGTTCCTACCGCGGGGGGTTTAATGAAAAACTGTTTTTT.

Comments on this clonotype: This could be a read error, since a much larger clone is one nucleotide away. The CDR3 region is CATSREPTRIYSNQPQHF. The CDR3, as DNA: TGTGCCACCAGCAGAGAGCCGACTCGCATATATAGCAATCAGCCCCAGCATTTT. This chain uses TRBV15 with TRBJ1-5; the D is unclear. The CDR3 is 18 amino acids. The V and J ends lost 0 bases and 0 bases respectively, with 15 bases between them. Germline lookup yields CDR1 LNHNV and CDR2 YYDKDF (reference sequence).

The V call is TRBV7-2, the J call TRBJ2-5; D possibly corresponds to TRBD2 (7 bases). V was shortened by 1 base and J by 4 bases, with 22 bases between the two germline ends. The CDR3 extends over 18 amino acids. The V gene's germline CDR1 is SGHTA and CDR2 FQGNSA. The CDR3 spells CASSLERRGGGFSETQYF. As DNA, the CDR3 is TGTGCCAGCAGCTTAGAACGTAGGGGGGGAGGATTTTCAGAGACCCAGTACTTC.

The sample holds a few counts of this clonotype. The V gene is TRBV27, the J gene TRBJ2-7, with D possibly TRBD1 on 6 matching bases. CDR3 length: 14 amino acids. Trimming cost V 3 bases and J 3 bases, with 12 bases left between them. The V gene's germline CDR1 is MNHEY and CDR2 SMNVEV (reference sequence). CDR3 residues: CASSFLGTNYEQYF. The CDR3 DNA is TGTGCCAGCAGTTTTTTAGGGACAAACTACGAGCAGTACTTC.

This clonotype was counted many times. The chain links TRBV29-1 to TRBJ1-1; D unresolved. CDR3 size: 8 residues. CDR1 is SQVTM and CDR2 is ANQGSEA in the germline V gene. Trimming shortened V by 6 bases and J by 6 bases, and 2 bases separated the two germline ends. This CDR3 is CSVPEAFF. The CDR3 bases are TGCAGCGTCCCTGAAGCTTTCTTT.

The chain links TRBV27 to TRBJ2-7, with D possibly being TRBD2 (5 bases). The germline gives CDR1 MNHEY, CDR2 SMNVEV (reference sequence). This CDR3 region has 13 residues. V lost 5 bases and J 6 bases, leaving 14 bases between the germline ends. CDR3 bases: TGTGCCAGCAGTCCCCCCGCGGGTGGCGAGCAGTACTTC. This codes for CASSPPAGGEQYF.

At least ten counts were recorded for this clonotype. This chain joins TRBV14 and TRBJ2-3, with D perhaps given as TRBD1 or TRBD2 (5 bases each). The CDR3 length is 18 residues. V shed 0 bases and J shed 0 bases, with 16 bases lying between them. Germline loops: CDR1 SGHDN, CDR2 FVKESK. The CDR3 DNA is TGTGCCAGCAGCCAAGATGCCGTTGGGGGAGAAAGCACAGATACGCAGTATTTT. Its protein product is CASSQDAVGGESTDTQYF. Full variable domain (outside the CDR3, taken from reference TRBV14 and TRBJ2-3): EAGVTQFPSHSVIEKGQTVTLRCDPISGHDNLYWYRRVMGKEIKFLLHFVKESKQDESGMPNNRFLAERTGGTYSTLKVQPAELEDSGVYFCASSQDAVGGESTDTQYFGPGTRLTVL.

The J gene is TRBJ2-3, the V gene TRBV19; D is ambiguous. The CDR3 length is 13 residues. Germline V gene sequence: CDR1 LNHDA, CDR2 SQIVND (reference sequence). The ends were cut back, 5 bases at V and 12 bases at J, with 18 bases in the middle. Here the CDR3 DNA reads TGTGCCAGTAGTGGGTCCCGAGTGAGCAATCAGTATTTT. Translating gives CASSGSRVSNQYF.

A remark on this clonotype: The junction shows a germline mismatch at one end, possibly a read error. The chain uses TRBV19 and TRBJ2-7, with D perhaps given as TRBD1 or TRBD2 (5 bases each). Germline loops: CDR1 LNHDA, CDR2 SQIVND (reference sequence). This CDR3 is 16 amino acids long. DNA for the CDR3: TGTGCCAGTGGTATAGCTGGGGGAAGTTACGTCTACGAGCAGTACTTC. It yields the protein CASGIAGGSYVYEQYF. The full variable domain, its missing parts supplied by reference TRBV19 and TRBJ2-7, is DGGITQSPKYLFRKEGQNVTLSCEQNLNHDAMYWYRQDPGQGLRLIYYSQIVNDFQKGDIAEGYSVSREKKESFPLTVTSAQKNPTAFYLCASGIAGGSYVYEQYFGPGTRLTVT.

The J gene is TRBJ2-7, the V gene TRBV7-2; 12 bases map to TRBD2. This CDR3 is 16 amino acids long. Germline CDR1 SGHTA, CDR2 FQGNSA. V lost 5 bases, J lost 0 bases, and 5 bases stayed unmatched. This chain's CDR3 is CASSPRLAGVSYEQYF. CDR3 bases: TGTGCCAGCAGCCCGAGACTAGCGGGGGTCTCCTACGAGCAGTACTTC. The full variable domain, with the rest looked up from reference TRBV7-2 and TRBJ2-7, is GAGVSQSPSNKVTEKGKDVELRCDPISGHTALYWYRQSLGQGLEFLIYFQGNSAPDKSGLPSDRFSAERTGGSVSTLTIQRTQQEDSAVYLCASSPRLAGVSYEQYFGPGTRLTVT.

The chain uses TRBV5-3 and TRBJ2-1; tentatively, D is TRBD2 (5 bases). TRBV5-3 is placed among ORFs of uncertain function. Trimming shortened V by 8 bases and J by 6 bases, and 21 bases separated the two germline ends. CDR3 length: 15 residues. The CDR3: CASSHWESRLNEQFF. As DNA, the CDR3 is TGTGCCAGCAGCCATTGGGAGTCGCGTCTCAATGAGCAGTTCTTC.

Turning to this clonotype: A much larger clone lies one base from this, so it may be a read error. The gene calls are TRBV11-2 and TRBJ2-3, with 10 bases identical to TRBD2. V lost 5 bases and J lost 4; bases outside the gene matches: 9. This CDR3 is 16 amino acids long. CDR1 and CDR2 (germline): SGHAT, FQNNGV. The CDR3 DNA reads TGTGCCAGCAGCCGTCGCGGGACTAGCGAGGCAGATACGCAGTATTTT. This sequence encodes CASSRRGTSEADTQYF.

This clonotype has at least ten counts. The CDR3 nucleotides are TGTGCCAGCAGTCTGCGGACGGGACCCAGGCAAGATACGCAGTATTTT. Its protein product is CASSLRTGPRQDTQYF. The chain employs TRBV28 and TRBJ2-3, with D perhaps assigned TRBD1 or TRBD2 (5 bases each). Germline V lookup: CDR1 MDHEN, CDR2 SYDVKM. The CDR3 spans 16 residues. The ends were cut back, 5 bases at V and 5 bases at J, with 20 bases in the middle.

The chain joins TRBV6-6 to TRBJ2-3; D is unresolved. Germline CDR1 and CDR2: MNHNY and SVGAGI (reference sequence). This CDR3 contains 15 residues. Between the trimmed V and J ends, which lost 6 bases and 6 bases, there was a span of 19 bases. The CDR3 nucleotides are TGTGCCAGCAGGTCTTGGAACCCCGGTGGGGATACGCAGTATTTT. This gives the protein CASRSWNPGGDTQYF.

Notes on this clonotype: This may arise from a read error, as a much more abundant clone is one base away. The chain employs TRBV12-3 or TRBV12-4 and TRBJ1-5; D not certain. V lost 8 bases, J lost 2 bases, and 16 bases lay in between. The CDR3 consists of 15 residues. CDR3 residues: CASGVREFGNQPQHF. CDR3 DNA sequence: TGTGCCAGCGGGGTAAGAGAATTTGGCAATCAGCCCCAGCATTTT.

The J gene is TRBJ2-1, the V gene TRBV4-1; 8 nucleotides align to TRBD2. The V and J ends lost 2 bases and 3 bases, in that order; junction bases with no gene match: 6. Germline V gene sequence: CDR1 MGHRA, CDR2 YSYEKL. The CDR3 runs 16 residues. The CDR3 loop reads CASSQTPAGDYNEQFF. CDR3 DNA: TGCGCCAGCAGCCAAACCCCAGCGGGGGACTACAATGAGCAGTTCTTC.

The chain couples TRBV4-2 to TRBJ2-5, with 8 bases lining up with TRBD2. V dropped 2 bases and J dropped 5; count of bases not matched to a gene: 16. The CDR3 has 18 amino acids. Germline CDR1 LGHNA, CDR2 YNFKEQ. The DNA for the CDR3 is TGTGCCAGCAGCCAAAGATCGGTCTCAAGCGGGAGTGGGGAGACCCAGTACTTC. This codes for CASSQRSVSSGSGETQYF.

This clonotype occurred many times. J is TRBJ2-5 and V is TRBV7-9, with 8 bases aligning to TRBD2. J gave up 2 bases and V 3 bases, and 5 bases lay outside the gene matches. The germline V gene encodes CDR1 SEHNR and CDR2 FQNEAQ (reference sequence). This CDR3 contains 15 residues. CDR3 loop: CASSFLAGTQETQYF. CDR3 bases: TGTGCCAGCAGCTTTTTAGCGGGGACGCAAGAGACCCAGTACTTC.

This clonotype showed up many times. The rearrangement uses TRBV7-9 and TRBJ2-7; 8 nucleotides align to TRBD1. CDR1 SEHNR and CDR2 FQNEAQ come from the germline V gene (reference sequence). V gave up 6 bases and J gave up 0 bases; unmatched junction bases: 10. The CDR3 sequence is 16 residues long. The CDR3 loop reads CASSHSGTGDSYEQYF. The CDR3 region has the DNA TGTGCCAGCAGTCATTCCGGGACAGGAGACTCCTACGAGCAGTACTTC.

This clonotype was seen a handful of times. The rearrangement links TRBV6-1 to TRBJ1-6; D not resolved. V was shortened by 2 bases and J by 7 bases, with 12 bases between the two germline ends. Looked up from germline, CDR1 is MNHNS and CDR2 is SASEGT. This CDR3 is built from 15 residues. Written as DNA, the CDR3 is TGTGCCAGCAGTGAATTTTACAGCAAAAATTCACCCCTCCACTTT. Encoded protein: CASSEFYSKNSPLHF.

This chain joins TRBV4-2 and TRBJ2-1, with unresolved D. CDR1 and CDR2 (germline): LGHNA, YNFKEQ. The CDR3 spans 15 residues. V lost 1 base and J 6 bases, leaving 13 bases between the germline ends. CDR3 amino acids: CASSQAFKVPNEQFF. In DNA form, the CDR3 reads TGTGCCAGCAGCCAAGCATTTAAGGTTCCCAATGAGCAGTTCTTC.

To note about this clonotype: One base away lies a much larger clone, so this may be a sequencing read error. The chain employs TRBV6-1 and TRBJ2-4; possible D gene TRBD1, 5 bases. Germline V CDR1 and CDR2: MNHNS, SASEGT. The V and J ends lost 6 bases and 0 bases respectively, with 24 bases between them. CDR3 length: 19 residues. The CDR3 DNA sequence: TGTGCCAGCAGAGAAATGAGACAGCGCCAGGCCCTAGCCAAAAACATTCAGTACTTC. It codes for CASREMRQRQALAKNIQYF.